A selection of T cell receptor beta chains follows, all from one sample in a study of cytomegalovirus exposure and HLA in healthy donors. The table came from immunoSEQ multiplex PCR; TCRdb's copy has only in-frame clones and leaves some out. The data hold over 150,000 clones, with approximately 87% observed a single time. Sample: PBMCs. Receptor source: a woman in her 30s in good health and CMV-seronegative. Each CDR3 is given with its conserved first and last residue. Each record gives: D gene, J gene, V gene, CDR3 protein. D genes are given only for firm matches.

D gene: TRBD2
J gene: TRBJ2-1
V gene: TRBV19
CDR3 protein: CASSLRAGLAGWYEQFF

D gene: .
J gene: TRBJ2-5
V gene: TRBV6-5
CDR3 protein: CASSTLHAGTQYF

D gene: .
J gene: TRBJ1-5
V gene: TRBV7-8
CDR3 protein: CASSSAGVGERPQHF

D gene: .
J gene: TRBJ2-3
V gene: TRBV28
CDR3 protein: CASNPHGVTDTQYF

D gene: .
J gene: TRBJ2-2
V gene: TRBV12-5
CDR3 protein: CASGFNLGTSDSGELFF

D gene: .
J gene: TRBJ1-2
V gene: TRBV2
CDR3 protein: CASTVRENYGYTF

D gene: TRBD1
J gene: TRBJ2-5
V gene: TRBV5-4
CDR3 protein: CASSPGTDRETQYF

D gene: TRBD2
J gene: TRBJ2-1
V gene: TRBV27
CDR3 protein: CARSALASRDEQFF

D gene: .
J gene: TRBJ2-2
V gene: TRBV7-8
CDR3 protein: CASSLVQGSTGELFF

D gene: TRBD2
J gene: TRBJ2-1
V gene: TRBV6-6
CDR3 protein: CASSSLAGGPGNEQFF

D gene: TRBD2
J gene: TRBJ2-7
V gene: TRBV5-1
CDR3 protein: CASSLETSGMNEQYF

D gene: .
J gene: TRBJ2-1
V gene: TRBV21-1
CDR3 protein: CASSLSFSSYNEQFF

D gene: .
J gene: TRBJ1-4
V gene: TRBV4-3
CDR3 protein: CASSQDGQGRQKLFF

D gene: .
J gene: TRBJ1-2
V gene: TRBV28
CDR3 protein: CASSSRVYGYTF

D gene: .
J gene: TRBJ1-1
V gene: TRBV12-5
CDR3 protein: CASGEDRNTEAFF

D gene: .
J gene: TRBJ2-5
V gene: TRBV2
CDR3 protein: CASSEETQYF

D gene: .
J gene: TRBJ1-2
V gene: TRBV9
CDR3 protein: CASSPPGGDYGYTF

D gene: TRBD1
J gene: TRBJ1-1
V gene: TRBV19
CDR3 protein: CATRQGGEAFF

D gene: .
J gene: TRBJ2-1
V gene: TRBV11-2
CDR3 protein: CASSPRIGSDVGEQFF

D gene: .
J gene: TRBJ2-4
V gene: TRBV5-1
CDR3 protein: CASSFNAVPNIQYF

D gene: .
J gene: TRBJ2-5
V gene: TRBV29-1
CDR3 protein: CSATGLVETQYF

D gene: .
J gene: TRBJ2-1
V gene: TRBV4-3
CDR3 protein: CASSQDPGQSSYNEQFF

D gene: .
J gene: TRBJ2-4
V gene: TRBV28
CDR3 protein: CASSPMGVGVGAKNIQYF

D gene: .
J gene: TRBJ1-2
V gene: TRBV9
CDR3 protein: CASSVVGGNYGYTF

D gene: TRBD1
J gene: TRBJ2-7
V gene: TRBV10-3
CDR3 protein: CAISEATGAYEQYF

D gene: TRBD1
J gene: TRBJ2-1
V gene: TRBV27
CDR3 protein: CASTTRDRGSNEQFF

D gene: TRBD1
J gene: TRBJ1-1
V gene: TRBV6-1
CDR3 protein: CASRRTGGTEAFF

D gene: .
J gene: TRBJ1-5
V gene: TRBV7-8
CDR3 protein: CASSFRALNQPQHF

D gene: TRBD1
J gene: TRBJ1-4
V gene: TRBV15
CDR3 protein: CATSRDPQGAIFGNEKLFF

D gene: .
J gene: TRBJ1-5
V gene: TRBV7-2
CDR3 protein: CASSALPRGGNQPQHF

D gene: TRBD2
J gene: TRBJ2-3
V gene: TRBV27
CDR3 protein: CASRGLAGAEDTQYF

D gene: TRBD1
J gene: TRBJ2-6
V gene: TRBV7-8
CDR3 protein: CASSSSGGTGANVLTF

D gene: .
J gene: TRBJ1-2
V gene: TRBV7-9
CDR3 protein: CASSFVPAPGKGYTF